This T cell receptor beta chain was sequenced for a study of radiation and T cells in renal cell carcinoma. Repertoires were generated with immunoSEQ multiplex PCR, while TCRdb's copy carries only in-frame clones and drops some. The sample lists 110,000 to 150,000 clones; about 88% were seen once. The CDR3 is 16 residues long. Germline CDR1 MNHNY, CDR2 SVGAGI (reference sequence). The V end lost 6 bases, the J end lost 4 bases, and 20 bases lay between the germline ends. Time point denoted: baseline pretreatment blood. Noted treatment: 15 Gy SBRT to primary tumor, nephrectomy 4 weeks later. The sequence was collected from a woman aged 45 to 65 with renal cell carcinoma. This sample comprised blood, obtained from a patient whose treatment included radiotherapy and nephrectomy. The rearrangement links TRBV6-6 to TRBJ2-3; tentatively, D is TRBD1 or TRBD2 (5 bases each). The CDR3 protein is CASSYGTFEYADTQYF. CDR3 nucleotide sequence: TGTGCCAGCAGCTACGGGACCTTTGAGTACGCAGATACGCAGTATTTT.